The 8 T cell receptor beta chains below all came from one sample that was sequenced in a study of blood T cells in healthy people across ages. The second PCR ran about 6 to 11 cycles with a sample-barcoded 5' primer and J-beta primers. TCRdb used MiXCR to reprocess the 5' RACE reads, holding one entry per CDR3 protein. The data contain 1.5 million to 2 million distinct CDR3 sequences, about 50% of them seen just once; the ten biggest clones take up more than 2%. Source material: blood. These TCRs come from a middle-aged woman in good health.

The chain carries TRBV6-6 and TRBJ2-5, with 10 nucleotides matching TRBD1. CDR3 size: 16 residues. CDR1 and CDR2 (germline): MNHNY, SVGAGI (reference sequence). The trim removed 1 base at V and 4 bases at J, leaving 6 bases unmatched. CDR3 nucleotide sequence: TGTGCCAGCAGTTACTTGGACAGGGGGGTGGGAGAGACCCAGTACTTC. This translates into CASSYLDRGVGETQYF.

In this sample, this clonotype turned up a few times. The V call is TRBV27, the J call TRBJ2-7; a weak D match, TRBD2 (6 bases). V lost 3 bases and J 4 bases, leaving 16 bases between the germline ends. CDR1 is MNHEY and CDR2 is SMNVEV in the germline V gene (reference sequence). The CDR3 sequence is 15 residues long. CDR3 sequence: CASSLTTDGGYEQYF. CDR3 in DNA: TGTGCCAGCAGTTTGACGACGGACGGGGGATACGAGCAGTACTTC.

The CDR3: CATQRGIRYGYTF. The CDR3 nucleotides are TGTGCCACCCAGCGGGGGATTCGCTATGGCTACACCTTC. V usage is TRBV6-2 or TRBV6-3 and J usage is TRBJ1-2; TRBD1 might be the D (5 bases). CDR3 length: 13 residues. CDR1 is MNHEY, CDR2 SVGEGT, per germline. V was clipped by 10 bases and J by 4 bases, with 16 bases between them.

This clonotype turned up a few times. The chain carries TRBV5-1 and TRBJ2-3; 7 bases line up with TRBD1. The ends lost 1 base at V and 0 bases at J; junction bases unmatched: 5. In germline, CDR1 is SGHRS, CDR2 YFSETQ. The CDR3 loop spans 16 amino acids. In DNA, the CDR3 is TGCGCCAGCAGCTTGACAGGGGACCTAAGCACAGATACGCAGTATTTT. As protein: CASSLTGDLSTDTQYF.

The rearrangement uses TRBV20-1 and TRBJ1-5; D remains unclear. V lost 7 bases and J 3 bases, leaving 13 bases between the germline ends. The CDR3 runs to 13 residues. From germline, CDR1 is DFQATT and CDR2 SNEGSKA (reference sequence). The CDR3 coding sequence is TGCAGTGGAGGCGGACCGATCAATCAGCCCCAGCATTTT. This sequence encodes CSGGGPINQPQHF.

This sequence joins TRBV6-1 and TRBJ1-1, with D uncertain. CDR3 length: 16 amino acids. The V end was cut by 0 bases, the J end by 0 bases, with 11 bases between. Germline V CDR1 and CDR2: MNHNS, SASEGT. In nucleotides, the CDR3 is TGTGCCAGCAGTGAAGCTTTTGCACGTATGAACACTGAAGCTTTCTTT. Encoded protein: CASSEAFARMNTEAFF.

This clonotype occurred a few times. This chain connects TRBV7-9 to TRBJ2-1; D is possibly TRBD2 (6 bases). V was cut by 6 bases and J by 5 bases, with 17 bases left in between. This CDR3 region has 15 residues. The germline CDR1 and CDR2 sequences are SEHNR and FQNEAQ (reference sequence). The CDR3: CASSHLASRDNEQFF. The CDR3 DNA follows: TGTGCCAGCAGTCATCTAGCGAGTCGGGACAATGAGCAGTTCTTC.

This clonotype was recorded at least ten times. The CDR3 region has the DNA TGTGCCAGCAGCTTGGGACTAGCGGGGGGAAAACACGAGCAGTACTTC. Its translation is CASSLGLAGGKHEQYF. The chain is built from TRBV13 and TRBJ2-5; 15 bases are shared with TRBD2. The J call may be in error: the DNA end matches TRBJ2-7 better. This CDR3 region has 16 residues. Per germline, CDR1 PRHDT and CDR2 FYEKMQ (reference sequence).